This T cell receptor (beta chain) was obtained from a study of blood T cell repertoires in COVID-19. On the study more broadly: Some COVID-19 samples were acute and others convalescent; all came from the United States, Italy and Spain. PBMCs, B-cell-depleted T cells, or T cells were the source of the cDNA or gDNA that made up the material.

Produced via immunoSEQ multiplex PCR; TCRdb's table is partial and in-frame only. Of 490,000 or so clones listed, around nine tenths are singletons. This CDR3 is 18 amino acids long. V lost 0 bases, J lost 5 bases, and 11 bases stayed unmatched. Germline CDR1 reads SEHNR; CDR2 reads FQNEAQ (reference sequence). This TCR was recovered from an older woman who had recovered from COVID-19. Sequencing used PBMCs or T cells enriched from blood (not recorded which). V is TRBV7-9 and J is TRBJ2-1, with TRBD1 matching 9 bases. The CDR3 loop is CASSLATPGTGSHNEQFF. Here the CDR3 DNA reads TGTGCCAGCAGCTTAGCCACCCCCGGGACAGGGAGCCACAATGAGCAGTTCTTC.